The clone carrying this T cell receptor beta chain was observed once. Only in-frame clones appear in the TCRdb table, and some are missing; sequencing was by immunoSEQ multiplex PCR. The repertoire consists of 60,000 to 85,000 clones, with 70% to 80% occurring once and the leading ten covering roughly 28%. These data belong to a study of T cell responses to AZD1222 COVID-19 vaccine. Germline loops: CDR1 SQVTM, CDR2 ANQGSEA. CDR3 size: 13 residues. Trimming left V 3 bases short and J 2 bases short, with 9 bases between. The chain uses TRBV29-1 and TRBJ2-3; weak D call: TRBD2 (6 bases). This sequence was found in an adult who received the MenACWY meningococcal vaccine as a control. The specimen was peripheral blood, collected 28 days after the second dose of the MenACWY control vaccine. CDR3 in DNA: TGCAGCGTTGAGGCGGGGAACACAGATACGCAGTATTTT. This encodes CSVEAGNTDTQYF.